A selection of T cell receptor beta chains follows, all from one sample in a study of cytomegalovirus exposure and HLA in healthy donors. The protocol was immunoSEQ multiplex PCR, while the TCRdb copy is restricted to in-frame clones and leaves out a portion. The repertoire holds some 100,000 clones, with 76% as singletons. Sequencing input: PBMCs. The receptors shown here come from a woman in her thirties or forties in good health and CMV-seropositive. Each CDR3 is given with its conserved first and last residue. Fields, in order: J gene, clone size, D gene, V gene, CDR3 protein, CDR3 DNA. The D gene is left open where the match is weak. Clone size is shown for a subset of rows, as once, few, many or a class of expanded clone.

TRBJ2-2	few	TRBD2	TRBV5-4	CASSTTSANTGELFF	TGTGCCAGCAGCACCACTAGCGCGAACACCGGGGAGCTGTTTTTT
TRBJ1-6	.	TRBD1	TRBV28	CASSWVTGNTPLHF	TGTGCCAGCAGTTGGGTGACAGGGAATACACCCCTCCACTTT
TRBJ1-6	.	TRBD1	TRBV11-2	CASSSRTGLHF	TGTGCCAGCAGCTCCAGGACAGGCCTCCACTTT
TRBJ1-2	few	.	TRBV6-4	CASSVGTNWGYTF	TGTGCCAGCAGTGTCGGGACAAACTGGGGCTACACCTTC
TRBJ2-7	.	.	TRBV11-2	CASSFGVNGGYEQYF	TGTGCCAGCAGCTTCGGCGTGAACGGGGGCTACGAGCAGTACTTC
TRBJ1-2	.	.	TRBV5-1	CASSLEAQIYTF	TGCGCCAGCAGCTTGGAAGCGCAGATCTACACCTTC
TRBJ2-3	.	.	TRBV9	CASTRGNEPSPQYF	TGTGCCAGCACCCGAGGGAACGAACCCTCCCCGCAGTATTTT
TRBJ2-1	.	.	TRBV6-5	CASSYMGTQGDEQFF	TGTGCCAGCAGTTACATGGGGACTCAGGGGGATGAGCAGTTCTTC
TRBJ1-1	.	.	TRBV18	CASSPSVMNTEAFF	TGTGCCAGCTCACCATCGGTAATGAACACTGAAGCTTTCTTT
TRBJ1-4	.	.	TRBV7-2	CASSFWQNNEKLFF	TGTGCCAGCAGCTTTTGGCAGAACAATGAAAAACTGTTTTTT
TRBJ1-4	.	TRBD1	TRBV7-2	CASSWDRAEKLFF	TGTGCCAGCAGCTGGGACAGGGCAGAAAAACTGTTTTTT
TRBJ2-7	few	TRBD1	TRBV10-3	CAISFGTGKDEQYF	TGTGCCATCAGTTTTGGGACAGGCAAAGACGAGCAGTACTTC
TRBJ1-1	once	TRBD1	TRBV11-3	CASSLGRGLYAEAFF	TGTGCCAGCAGCTTAGGAAGGGGGCTGTATGCTGAAGCTTTCTTT
TRBJ1-2	.	.	TRBV7-9	CASSSDSSYGYTF	TGTGCCAGCAGCTCCGACAGCTCCTATGGCTACACCTTC
TRBJ2-1	once	TRBD2	TRBV4-2	CASSQVTGQRGNEQFF	TGTGCCAGCAGCCAAGTTACCGGGCAGCGGGGCAATGAGCAGTTCTTC
TRBJ1-5	.	.	TRBV7-9	CASARTGVSNQPQHF	TGTGCCAGCGCCCGAACGGGGGTCTCAAATCAGCCCCAGCATTTT
TRBJ1-6	.	.	TRBV5-1	CASSLEGLRGNSPLHF	TGCGCCAGCAGCTTGGAAGGCCTCAGAGGTAATTCACCCCTCCACTTT
TRBJ1-3	.	TRBD1	TRBV2	CASRPGTVSGNTIYF	TGTGCCAGCAGACCCGGGACAGTCTCTGGAAACACCATATATTTT
TRBJ2-5	.	.	TRBV7-9	CASSPTREQYF	TGTGCCAGCAGCCCGACTAGGGAGCAGTACTTC
TRBJ1-4	.	.	TRBV5-1	CASSLAGNEKLFF	TGCGCCAGCAGCTTGGCCGGTAATGAAAAACTGTTTTTT
TRBJ1-6	.	.	TRBV9	CASSVEGANSYSPLHF	TGTGCCAGCAGCGTAGAAGGGGCCAACTCGTATTCACCCCTCCACTTT
TRBJ1-2	.	.	TRBV30	CAWSPGGGLPYGYTF	TGTGCCTGGAGTCCCGGGGGAGGACTGCCCTATGGCTACACCTTC
TRBJ1-1	.	.	TRBV21-1	CANDTLPRRTEAFF	TGTGCCAACGACACCCTTCCCCGTCGAACTGAAGCTTTCTTT
TRBJ1-1	.	.	TRBV30	CAWSRGAGATEAFF	TGTGCCTGGAGCCGGGGTGCAGGGGCCACTGAAGCTTTCTTT
TRBJ1-6	once	.	TRBV18	CASSLQEGPPSPLHF	TGTGCCAGCTCCCTTCAGGAGGGACCTCCTTCACCCCTCCACTTT
TRBJ1-5	.	.	TRBV2	CASQLSDSRSNQPQHF	TGTGCCAGCCAGTTATCGGACAGCCGAAGCAATCAGCCCCAGCATTTT
TRBJ1-1	.	.	TRBV21-1	CASSPGLLNTEAFF	TGTGCCAGCAGCCCGGGACTCCTGAACACTGAAGCTTTCTTT
TRBJ2-7	.	TRBD1	TRBV4-1	CASSPGTASYEQYF	TGCGCCAGCAGCCCCGGGACAGCTTCCTACGAGCAGTACTTC
TRBJ2-7	.	TRBD1	TRBV7-9	CASSPRDRDEQYF	TGTGCCAGCAGCCCACGAGACAGGGACGAGCAGTACTTC
TRBJ1-2	few	.	TRBV5-6	CASEKGLRDGYTF	TGTGCCAGCGAAAAGGGTCTGCGGGATGGCTACACCTTC
TRBJ2-5	.	TRBD2	TRBV5-4	CASSLRTSGGGETQYF	TGTGCCAGCAGCCTACGGACTAGCGGGGGGGGAGAGACCCAGTACTTC
TRBJ2-5	.	.	TRBV5-8	CASSFFTGLLMKTQYF	TGTGCCAGCAGCTTCTTTACAGGGTTATTAATGAAGACCCAGTACTTC
TRBJ1-1	once	TRBD1	TRBV5-1	CASSLQFDRGTEAFF	TGCGCCAGCAGCCTCCAATTCGACAGGGGCACTGAAGCTTTCTTT
TRBJ1-1	.	.	TRBV4-1	CASSLRTENTEAFF	TGCGCCAGCAGCCTTCGGACAGAGAACACTGAAGCTTTCTTT
TRBJ2-5	.	TRBD2	TRBV12-5	CASGLAGQETQYF	TGTGCTAGTGGTTTAGCGGGACAAGAGACCCAGTACTTC
TRBJ1-1	once	.	TRBV6-1	CASKTGPNTEAFF	TGTGCCAGCAAAACAGGTCCGAACACTGAAGCTTTCTTT
TRBJ2-4	.	.	TRBV6-4	CASSDPGVSKNIQYF	TGTGCCAGCAGTGACCCCGGAGTGTCCAAAAACATTCAGTACTTC
TRBJ1-2	.	TRBD1	TRBV27	CASRPTGGDGYTF	TGTGCCAGCCGACCTACAGGGGGGGATGGCTACACCTTC
TRBJ2-5	.	TRBD2	TRBV5-1	CASSPQNRGEETQYF	TGCGCCAGCAGCCCCCAAAACCGGGGGGAAGAGACCCAGTACTTC
TRBJ1-4	.	.	TRBV2	CASSVVEALNEKLFF	TGTGCCAGCAGTGTAGTGGAGGCTCTTAATGAAAAACTGTTTTTT
TRBJ2-3	.	.	TRBV5-6	CASSHGLLPRTDTQYF	TGTGCCAGCAGCCATGGACTTCTCCCCCGCACAGATACGCAGTATTTT
TRBJ1-2	.	.	TRBV15	CATSRDQEDYTF	TGTGCCACCAGCAGAGATCAGGAGGACTACACCTTC